This entry describes one T cell receptor (beta chain). This entry comes from a study of blood T cell repertoires in COVID-19. Study context: The United States, Italy and Spain supplied acute and convalescent COVID-19 samples.

In the original processing: Reference gene primer amplification gave estimated nucleated cell counts. This table comes from immunoSEQ multiplex PCR, and its TCRdb copy is limited to in-frame clones, with some not included. V and J calls plus clone size are reproduced from that table; the DNA served to infer D and trimming. The data contain some 200,000 clones, less than 90% of them singletons. Per germline, CDR1 LNHDA and CDR2 SQIVND (reference sequence). The CDR3 contains 16 residues. V lost 3 bases, J lost 5 bases, and 17 bases lay in between. This clonotype was obtained from a woman between 65 and 79 years old with COVID-19, enrolled during active disease. Sequenced input: peripheral blood. The V gene is TRBV19, the J gene TRBJ1-5, with a weak D call TRBD1 (5 bases). The chain's CDR3 is CASSIDNSGGYQPQHF. The CDR3 DNA reads as TGTGCCAGTAGTATTGATAACAGTGGGGGGTATCAGCCCCAGCATTTT.